Presented here are 6 T cell receptor beta chains from one specimen sequenced in a study of control samples from healthy donors and cancer patients. Only in-frame clones appear in the TCRdb table, and some are missing; sequencing was by immunoSEQ multiplex PCR. Among tens of thousands of clones, roughly 90% were seen once, and the ten largest hold approximately 6%. Sequencing was done on a sample of blood. The receptors shown here come from a man aged 45-60 years in good health.

The chain employs TRBV5-6 and TRBJ1-1, with D possibly matching TRBD1 (5 bases). V was shortened by 0 bases and J by 0 bases, with 15 bases between the two germline ends. Germline V CDR1 and CDR2: SGHDT, YYEEEE. The CDR3 has 17 residues. This chain's CDR3 is CASSLVAGRGLNTEAFF. CDR3 coding DNA: TGTGCCAGCAGCTTGGTTGCTGGGAGGGGCCTGAACACTGAAGCTTTCTTT.

CDR3 in amino acids: CASSFNTNQPQHF. The CDR3 DNA follows: TGTGCCAGCAGCTTTAATACCAATCAGCCCCAGCATTTT. The V gene is TRBV7-2, the J gene TRBJ1-5; D remains unclear. V lost 3 bases to trimming and J lost 3 bases, with 6 bases between them. CDR3 length equals 13 residues. Germline assignment: CDR1 SGHTA and CDR2 FQGNSA.

The chain has TRBV14 and TRBJ2-5; 9 bases agree with TRBD2. The CDR3 contains 16 residues. Trimming removed 1 base from V and 6 bases from J; junction bases left unmatched: 9. Germline V gives CDR1 SGHDN, CDR2 FVKESK. CDR3 bases: TGTGCCAGCAGCCAAGGTGGCAGCGGGGGGCAACAGACCCAGTACTTC. Translation gives CASSQGGSGGQQTQYF.

V and J are TRBV19 and TRBJ1-1; D gene unclear. The length of the CDR3 is 13 residues. CDR1 and CDR2 from the germline V gene are LNHDA and SQIVND (reference sequence). V dropped 7 bases and J dropped 6 bases, with 15 bases sitting between them. Written as DNA, the CDR3 is TGTGCCAGTAAGGATGCGGGCAGCGCTGAAGCTTTCTTT. As protein: CASKDAGSAEAFF.

This clone appeared once. The V and J genes are TRBV28 and TRBJ2-3; perhaps TRBD1 as D (5 bases). Per the germline V gene, CDR1 is MDHEN and CDR2 is SYDVKM. V was pared by 4 bases and J by 4 bases, with 9 bases between. The CDR3 is 13 amino acids. This CDR3 reads CASSSRQSDTQYF. The CDR3 DNA sequence: TGTGCCAGCAGTTCCCGACAGTCAGATACGCAGTATTTT.

CDR3 amino acids: CAWSVSGYGNTIYF. The DNA for the CDR3 is TGTGCCTGGAGTGTTTCAGGGTACGGAAACACCATATATTTT. The V call is TRBV30, the J call TRBJ1-3; weak D call: TRBD1 (5 bases). CDR3 length: 14 amino acids. Germline CDR1 is GTSNPN and CDR2 is SVGIG (reference sequence). V dropped 0 bases and J dropped 4 bases, with 10 bases sitting between them.